This entry lists 25 T cell receptor beta chains sequenced from one sample in a study of T cell responses to AZD1222 COVID-19 vaccine. Only in-frame clones appear in the TCRdb table, and some are missing; sequencing was by immunoSEQ multiplex PCR. The profile shows under 95,000 clones, almost 90% of them singletons. This specimen was peripheral blood, taken on day 0 of AZD1222 vaccination. These receptors all come from an adult in good health.

CDR3 DNA sequence: TGTGCCAGCAGTCCCCTTAGCGGGGGTAGTAATGAGCAGTTCTTC. It encodes CASSPLSGGSNEQFF. The chain links TRBV6-4 to TRBJ2-1, with TRBD2 identical over 9 bases. CDR3 size: 15 residues. Germline loops: CDR1 MRHNA, CDR2 SNTAGT. V dropped 5 bases and J dropped 7; count of bases not matched to a gene: 9.

This clone is a singleton in its sample. The chain uses TRBV11-3 and TRBJ2-1; 15 bases match TRBD2. CDR3 length: 16 amino acids. V lost 1 base to trimming and J lost 10 bases; unmatched junction nucleotides: 5. Germline CDR1 reads SGHNT; CDR2 reads YENEEA. Here the CDR3 DNA reads TGTGCCAGCAGCTTAGGAGGGACTAGCGGGGGGAGGGAGCAGTTCTTC. Translated, it gives CASSLGGTSGGREQFF.

The rearrangement joins TRBV7-3 to TRBJ1-1; D is unresolved. This CDR3 contains 13 residues. Per the germline V gene, CDR1 is SGHTA and CDR2 is FQGTGA. Trimming took off 5 bases at V and 8 bases at J, with 15 bases between the two ends. Written as DNA, the CDR3 is TGTGCCAGCAGCCTCCTTGGGGAGGCGGAAGCTTTCTTT. This sequence encodes CASSLLGEAEAFF.

CDR3: CASRREGREAMNTEAFF. CDR3 coding DNA: TGTGCCAGCAGGAGAGAGGGCAGGGAGGCTATGAACACTGAAGCTTTCTTT. V and J are TRBV21-1 and TRBJ1-1. TRBV21-1 is shown as a pseudogene. This CDR3 has 17 amino acids.

The J gene is TRBJ2-7, the V gene TRBV6-5; D is possibly TRBD1 (6 bases). This CDR3 is 14 amino acids long. The germline V gene has CDR1 MNHEY and CDR2 SVGAGI. The germline V and J ends were trimmed by 6 bases and 1 base, with 13 bases remaining between them. This CDR3 is CASRTRGLSYEQYF. DNA for the CDR3: TGTGCCAGCAGGACCAGGGGTCTTTCCTACGAGCAGTACTTC.

The chain carries TRBV7-2 and TRBJ2-7, with 9 bases identical to TRBD1. Germline CDR1 is SGHTA and CDR2 is FQGNSA. V lost 1 base to trimming and J lost 1 base; unmatched junction nucleotides: 5. CDR3 length equals 16 residues. The chain's CDR3 is CASSLVGGTGSYEQYF. In nucleotides, the CDR3 is TGTGCCAGCAGCTTAGTAGGAGGGACAGGGTCCTACGAGCAGTACTTC.

J is TRBJ1-1 and V is TRBV30, with 11 bases matching TRBD1. Germline CDR1 and CDR2: GTSNPN and SVGIG (reference sequence). J lost 5 bases, V lost 7 bases, and 6 bases had no gene match. The CDR3 runs to 13 residues. The CDR3 sequence is CAYGQGAYTEAFF. The DNA for the CDR3 is TGTGCCTACGGACAGGGGGCTTATACTGAAGCTTTCTTT.

This chain's CDR3 is CASSYRDPTYEQYF. In DNA form, the CDR3 reads TGTGCCAGCAGCTACCGGGACCCAACCTACGAGCAGTACTTC. The chain has TRBV21-1 and TRBJ2-7. TRBV21-1 is assigned pseudogene status. The CDR3 is 14 amino acids.

V and J are TRBV5-1 and TRBJ1-1; D is unclear. Trimming took 7 bases from V and 5 from J, leaving 12 bases between them. The CDR3 is 12 amino acids. CDR1 is SGHRS, CDR2 YFSETQ, per germline. The CDR3 region is CASRKGETEAFF. CDR3 bases: TGCGCCAGCCGAAAGGGAGAAACTGAAGCTTTCTTT.

Comments on this clone: Relative to the germline gene, one junction end is altered; a read error may explain this. The gene calls are TRBV6-5 and TRBJ1-4; D gene unclear. CDR3 length: 14 residues. CDR1 is MNHEY and CDR2 is SVGAGI in the germline V gene. In nucleotides, the CDR3 is TGTGCCAGCAGTGACTCCTGGAGTGAAGAAAAACTGTTTTTT. This gives the protein CASSDSWSEEKLFF.

This clone was counted a single time. The chain is built from TRBV4-1 and TRBJ2-3; 7 bases line up with TRBD1. Losses at the gene ends were 2 bases for V and 7 bases for J; bases not matched to a gene: 12. Germline loops: CDR1 MGHRA, CDR2 YSYEKL. The CDR3 contains 16 residues. This CDR3 reads CASSQQETGSFHTQYF. In nucleotides, the CDR3 is TGCGCCAGCAGCCAACAGGAGACAGGGTCGTTTCATACGCAGTATTTT.

The CDR3 here is CASSLALEKLFF. CDR3 nucleotides: TGTGCCAGCAGCCTAGCCCTAGAAAAACTGTTTTTT. The genes are TRBV6-6 and TRBJ1-4; no reliable D call. The V gene lost 6 bases and the J gene lost 8 bases, with 10 bases spanning the gap. The CDR3 loop spans 12 amino acids. The germline V gene encodes CDR1 MNHNY and CDR2 SVGAGI (reference sequence).

Only a few counts were recorded for this clone. The chain links TRBV2 to TRBJ2-1; 11 bases align to TRBD2. The length of the CDR3 is 15 residues. From germline, CDR1 is SNHLY and CDR2 FYNNEI. V lost 6 bases, J lost 5 bases, and 6 bases stayed unmatched. The CDR3 DNA reads as TGTGCCAGCAGGGGGGGACTAGCGGACAACAATGAGCAGTTCTTC. Protein: CASRGGLADNNEQFF.

This sequence joins TRBV2 and TRBJ2-1; no firm D call. The CDR3 extends over 13 amino acids. Trimming took off 2 bases at V and 3 bases at J, with 5 bases between the two ends. Germline CDR1 reads SNHLY; CDR2 reads FYNNEI. The CDR3 loop is CASSEQGYNEQFF. In nucleotides, the CDR3 is TGTGCCAGCAGTGAACAAGGCTACAATGAGCAGTTCTTC.

This clone was detected only once. V and J are TRBV18 and TRBJ1-5, with a possible D match to TRBD1 (5 bases). V was trimmed by 3 bases and J by 6 bases, leaving 15 bases between them. The germline V gene has CDR1 KGHSH and CDR2 LQKENI. The CDR3 has 15 amino acids. CDR3 region: CASSPPGVGVQPQHF. In DNA form, the CDR3 reads TGTGCCAGCTCACCTCCTGGGGTGGGGGTTCAGCCCCAGCATTTT.

The J gene is TRBJ2-3, the V gene TRBV7-9; D uncertain. The CDR3 spans 11 residues. V lost 6 bases and J 4 bases, leaving 5 bases between the germline ends. Looked up from germline, CDR1 is SEHNR and CDR2 is FQNEAQ (reference sequence). The chain's CDR3 is CASRFADTQYF. For the CDR3, the DNA is TGTGCCAGCAGGTTTGCAGATACGCAGTATTTT.

V is TRBV27 and J is TRBJ2-1, with TRBD2 identical over 9 bases. V shed 4 bases and J 4 bases; nucleotides not matched to a gene: 8. Germline V gene data show CDR1 as MNHEY and CDR2 as SMNVEV (reference sequence). This CDR3 spans 16 amino acids. As DNA, the CDR3 is TGTGCCAGCAGTTCAGAACTAGCGGGTTCATACAATGAGCAGTTCTTC. It yields the protein CASSSELAGSYNEQFF.

The CDR3 coding sequence is TGTGCCAGCAGCGGGCCCTCTGGAAACACCATATATTTT. As protein: CASSGPSGNTIYF. The chain employs TRBV5-4 and TRBJ1-3; D remains unclear. This CDR3 comprises 13 residues. Germline CDR1 and CDR2: SGHNT and YYREEE (reference sequence). V was cut by 4 bases and J by 0 bases, with 5 bases left in between. The whole variable domain, remainder taken from reference TRBV5-4 and TRBJ1-3, is ETGVTQSPTHLIKTRGQQVTLRCSSQSGHNTVSWYQQALGQGPQFIFQYYREEENGRGNFPPRFSGLQFPNYSSELNVNALELDDSALYLCASSGPSGNTIYFGEGSWLTVV.

As to this clone: The junction departs from the called germline gene at one end, perhaps through a read error. The chain couples TRBV7-8 to TRBJ2-2; either TRBD1 or TRBD2 may fit D (6 bases each). This CDR3 has 15 amino acids. Germline CDR1 SGHVS, CDR2 FQNEAQ. In DNA, the CDR3 is TGTGCCAGCCGCTTAGGGGGGTTAAGCACCGGGGAGCTGTTTTTT. This translates into CASRLGGLSTGELFF. Based on the CDR3 plus reference TRBV7-8 and TRBJ2-2, the full variable domain is GAGVSQSPRYKVAKRGQDVALRCDPISGHVSLFWYQQALGQGPEFLTYFQNEAQLDKSGLPSDRFFAERPEGSVSTLKIQRTQQEDSAVYLCASRLGGLSTGELFFGEGSRLTVL.

The chain combines TRBV20-1 with TRBJ1-1; D might be TRBD1 (6 bases). The CDR3 consists of 10 residues. The germline CDR1 and CDR2 sequences are DFQATT and SNEGSKA (reference sequence). V was cut by 6 bases and J by 8 bases, with 10 bases left in between. The CDR3 region is CSAPTGEAFF. As DNA, the CDR3 is TGCAGTGCACCCACAGGGGAAGCTTTCTTT.

The V call is TRBV24-1, the J call TRBJ2-7; 10 nucleotides match TRBD1. There are 14 residues in the CDR3. Germline CDR1 KGHDR, CDR2 SFDVKD. With 5 bases clipped from V and 4 bases from J, the junction kept 4 bases outside the gene matches. DNA for the CDR3: TGTGCCACCAGTGCCGCGGGACAGGGGTACGAGCAGTACTTC. Translation gives CATSAAGQGYEQYF.

This chain links TRBV4-1 with TRBJ1-2; 12 nucleotides match TRBD1. Germline CDR1 is MGHRA and CDR2 is YSYEKL. V lost 0 bases and J lost 7; bases outside the gene matches: 9. The CDR3 loop spans 17 amino acids. The CDR3 DNA sequence: TGCGCCAGCAGCCAAGATGAGGGGACAGGGGGCGGGTCTGGCTACACCTTC. Its translation is CASSQDEGTGGGSGYTF.

The chain uses TRBV21-1 and TRBJ1-2. TRBV21-1 is a recognized pseudogene. There are 17 residues in the CDR3. CDR3 residues: CASSKASTGLAGYGYTF. The CDR3 DNA reads as TGTGCCAGCAGCAAAGCTAGCACAGGCCTTGCGGGATATGGCTACACCTTC.

The chain's CDR3 is CASSKGAQERYQPQHF. The DNA of the CDR3 is TGTGCCAGCAGCAAAGGGGCCCAGGAGCGGTATCAGCCCCAGCATTTT. The chain employs TRBV21-1 and TRBJ1-5. TRBV21-1 is flagged as a pseudogene. The CDR3 length is 16 residues.

The rearrangement joins TRBV15 to TRBJ2-7, with 9 nucleotides matching TRBD1. V lost 6 bases, J lost 12 bases, and 15 bases stayed unmatched. CDR1 LNHNV and CDR2 YYDKDF come from the germline V gene (reference sequence). CDR3 size: 14 residues. The CDR3 DNA reads as TGTGCCACCAGACCCAAACAGGGGGCGGCGTTGGTGTACTTC. Amino acid sequence: CATRPKQGAALVYF.